Sequencing of this T cell receptor beta chain was carried out in a study of CD8+CD57+ T cells in acquired aplastic anemia. Overall study context: The average for DNA from sorted CD4+ and CD8+ cells was roughly 3 ug.

Investigators profiled TCR beta VDJ and CDR3 from genomic DNA template. TCRdb called the reads again in MiXCR, with one record for every CDR3 protein. The sample has about 160,000 distinct CDR3 sequences, around 75% seen once. This clonotype showed up just a few times. Patients who underwent sequencing had shown CD8+CD57+ cell expansion by flow cytometry. Among the patients, all had severe acquired aplastic anemia. Patients were therapy-naive when their blood was sampled. The TCR comes from a human donor with aplastic anemia. The source material was sorted CD4+, CD8+, or CD8+CD57+ T cells (not recorded which) from PBMCs.

The CDR3 loop is CASSLGGEPQHF. In DNA form, the CDR3 reads TGTGCCAGCAGCTTAGGGGGTGAGCCCCAGCATTTT. The rearrangement uses TRBV7-9 and TRBJ1-5; no clear D. The germline gives CDR1 SEHNR, CDR2 FQNEAQ (reference sequence). Trimming took off 1 base at V and 8 bases at J, with 6 bases between the two ends. The CDR3 runs 12 residues.